This T cell receptor (beta chain) was sequenced for a study of blood T cells in healthy people across ages. Overall study findings and caveats: PBMCs went unsorted, and a conclusive naive versus antigen-experienced comparison was therefore prevented.

The germline V and J ends were trimmed by 4 bases and 9 bases, with 13 bases remaining between them. This CDR3 comprises 13 residues. Germline loops: CDR1 MNHEY, CDR2 SVGEGT. This clonotype was seen ten or more times. Its matching antigen is unknown. Alongside a J-beta primer mix, a sample-barcoded 5' primer served in a second PCR lasting about 7 to 11 cycles. Each cDNA molecule was tagged by a template-switch adaptor that had 12 random nucleotides. Via MiXCR, TCRdb re-called the 5' RACE reads, giving one row per CDR3 protein. The repertoire has some 800,000 distinct CDR3 sequences, around a quarter of them found once; the top ten carry around 3.6%. These records were also assigned to another study, of T cells of mothers and their children. That work states: In this cohort, donors were three healthy Caucasian mothers plus their six children. Reads recorded for TCR beta CDR3 numbered over 9.5 million per mother and roughly 2.7 million per child.

The chain carries TRBV6-2 or TRBV6-3 and TRBJ2-1; D remains unclear. Sequencing input: blood. This clonotype was sampled from a boy younger than 18 in good health. For the CDR3, the DNA is TGTGCCAGCAGTTTGGACCCCTTTAGTGAGCAGTTCTTC. Translating gives CASSLDPFSEQFF.